Below, one T cell receptor beta chain is given with its context. Its antigen is still unknown. This entry comes from a study of T-cell memory formation after mild COVID-19. Findings and limits, study-wide: For second-wave clones that peaked at day 37, SARS-CoV-2 specificity went unverified.

TCRdb fed the 5' RACE reads into MiXCR, producing one record per CDR3 protein. The sample lists about 340,000 distinct CDR3 sequences, 20% to 25% occurring once. The TCR was taken from a man younger than 35 who had mild COVID-19 (a few samples of this study predate the infection). Cell type and time point are not known. The material sequenced was PBMCs or a T cell subset sorted from them (not recorded which).

As DNA, the CDR3 is TGTGCCAGCAGGTATAGCGGTGCCCAGTACTTC. This gives the protein CASRYSGAQYF. The chain recombines TRBV7-8 with TRBJ2-5, with D possibly being TRBD2 (6 bases). This CDR3 contains 11 residues. Trimming stripped 6 bases from V and 9 bases from J, with 11 bases between. Germline assignment: CDR1 SGHVS and CDR2 FQNEAQ.